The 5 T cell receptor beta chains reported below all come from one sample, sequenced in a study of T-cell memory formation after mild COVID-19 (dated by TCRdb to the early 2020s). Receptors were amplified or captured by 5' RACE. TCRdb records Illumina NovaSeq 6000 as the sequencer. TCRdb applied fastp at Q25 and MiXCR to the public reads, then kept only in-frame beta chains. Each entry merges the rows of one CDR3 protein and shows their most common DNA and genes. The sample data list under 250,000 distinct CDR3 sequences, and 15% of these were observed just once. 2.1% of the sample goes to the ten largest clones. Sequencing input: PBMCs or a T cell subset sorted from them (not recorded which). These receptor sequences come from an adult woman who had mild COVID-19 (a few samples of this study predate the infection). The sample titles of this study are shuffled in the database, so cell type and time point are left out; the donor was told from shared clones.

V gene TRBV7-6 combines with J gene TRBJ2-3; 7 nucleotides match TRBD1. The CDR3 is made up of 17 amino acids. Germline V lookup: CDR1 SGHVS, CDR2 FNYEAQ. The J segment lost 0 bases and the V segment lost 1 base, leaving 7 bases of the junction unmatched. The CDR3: CASSLGTGLSSTDTQYF. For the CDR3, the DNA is TGTGCCAGCAGCTTAGGGACAGGACTTTCTAGCACAGATACGCAGTATTTT.

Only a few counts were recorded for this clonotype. CDR3: CSVEYGTGLGYTF. CDR3 bases: TGCAGCGTTGAATATGGGACAGGGCTTGGCTACACCTTC. The rearrangement joins TRBV29-1 to TRBJ1-2, with 9 bases fitting TRBD1. The CDR3 extends over 13 amino acids. Per germline, CDR1 SQVTM and CDR2 ANQGSEA. V gave up 2 bases and J gave up 7 bases; unmatched junction bases: 5.

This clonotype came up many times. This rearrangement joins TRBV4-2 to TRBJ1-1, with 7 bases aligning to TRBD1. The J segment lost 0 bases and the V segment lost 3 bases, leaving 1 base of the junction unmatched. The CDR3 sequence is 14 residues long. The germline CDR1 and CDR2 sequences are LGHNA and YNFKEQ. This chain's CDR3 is CASSQGQMNTEAFF. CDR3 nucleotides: TGTGCCAGCAGCCAGGGACAGATGAACACTGAAGCTTTCTTT.

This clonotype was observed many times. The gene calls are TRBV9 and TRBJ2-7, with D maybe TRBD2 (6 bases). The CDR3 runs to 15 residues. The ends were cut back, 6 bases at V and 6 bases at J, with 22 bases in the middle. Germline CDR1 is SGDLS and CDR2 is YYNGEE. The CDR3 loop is CASNPSGTPFGEQYF. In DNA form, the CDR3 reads TGTGCCAGCAACCCATCCGGGACTCCCTTTGGCGAGCAGTACTTC.

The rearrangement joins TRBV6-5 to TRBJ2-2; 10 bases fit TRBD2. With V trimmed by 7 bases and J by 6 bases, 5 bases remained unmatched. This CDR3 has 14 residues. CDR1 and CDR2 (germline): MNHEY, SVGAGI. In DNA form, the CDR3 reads TGTGCCAGCATTGGACTAGCGGCTGCCGGGGAGCTGTTTTTT. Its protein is CASIGLAAAGELFF.